Listed here are 17 T cell receptor beta chains from one sample, sequenced in a study of blood T cell repertoires in COVID-19. Here immunoSEQ multiplex PCR was the method, and the copy in TCRdb shows in-frame clones only, minus some. This sample has some 110,000 clones, with 85% to 90% found just once. Sequencing was performed on peripheral blood. The origin of the receptors is a man between 65 and 85 years old who had recovered from COVID-19.

The chain couples TRBV28 to TRBJ1-5; a weak D match, TRBD1 (5 bases). CDR1 is MDHEN, CDR2 SYDVKM, per germline. The CDR3 has 12 residues. V lost 4 bases, J lost 7 bases, and 8 bases lay in between. CDR3 sequence reads: CASSSGLQPQHF. CDR3 DNA: TGTGCCAGCAGTTCAGGGTTGCAGCCCCAGCATTTT.

V is TRBV5-6 and J is TRBJ2-3; D may be TRBD1 (6 bases). Germline CDR1 reads SGHDT; CDR2 reads YYEEEE. The CDR3 is 14 residues long. Trimming stripped 5 bases from V and 0 bases from J, with 10 bases between. CDR3 DNA sequence: TGTGCCAGCAGATTCGGACAGAGCACAGATACGCAGTATTTT. Translated: CASRFGQSTDTQYF.

Comments on this clone: This specimen includes other DNA sequences encoding the same CDR3. The gene calls are TRBV7-3 and TRBJ1-1; D is undetermined. Germline V CDR1 and CDR2: SGHTA, FQGTGA. V was shortened by 1 base and J by 1 base, with 4 bases between the two germline ends. CDR3 length: 13 residues. CDR3 coding DNA: TGTGCCAGCAGCTTAAATCGGAACACTGAAGCTTTCTTT. As protein: CASSLNRNTEAFF.

The J gene is TRBJ1-2, the V gene TRBV19; TRBD1 is a possible D gene (5 bases). The germline V gene has CDR1 LNHDA and CDR2 SQIVND (reference sequence). The ends were cut back, 7 bases at V and 8 bases at J, with 17 bases in the middle. This CDR3 contains 13 residues. DNA of the CDR3: TGTGCCAGTATCAACCGGGAGGCAGGGGGCTACACCTTC. This encodes CASINREAGGYTF.

The rearrangement uses TRBV24-1 and TRBJ2-3, with D maybe TRBD1 (6 bases). Per germline, CDR1 KGHDR and CDR2 SFDVKD. This CDR3 region has 15 residues. Trimming pared 5 bases from V and 0 bases from J, leaving 11 bases between. CDR3 DNA sequence: TGTGCCACCAGTGTGGGGCAGGGGAGCACAGATACGCAGTATTTT. Protein sequence: CATSVGQGSTDTQYF.

CDR3 residues: CASSLQTGPYEQYF. The CDR3 DNA follows: TGTGCCAGCAGCCTCCAGACAGGCCCCTACGAGCAGTACTTC. V and J are TRBV9 and TRBJ2-7; TRBD1 is a possible D gene (6 bases). The CDR3 totals 14 residues. The V end lost 4 bases, the J end lost 2 bases, and 13 bases lay between the germline ends. Germline V gene sequence: CDR1 SGDLS, CDR2 YYNGEE.

The chain recombines TRBV5-4 with TRBJ2-2, with TRBD1 identical over 7 bases. CDR3 length: 16 residues. CDR1 is SGHNT, CDR2 YYREEE, per germline (reference sequence). V lost 0 bases and J lost 6; bases outside the gene matches: 8. The DNA for the CDR3 is TGTGCCAGCAGCTTGGGGCAGGGGGAGTTCGCCGGGGAGCTGTTTTTT. It translates to CASSLGQGEFAGELFF.

The chain links TRBV5-6 to TRBJ2-7; a possible D gene is TRBD2 (6 bases). The CDR3 has 13 residues. V lost 3 bases, J lost 3 bases, and 10 bases lay in between. CDR1 SGHDT and CDR2 YYEEEE come from the germline V gene. DNA for the CDR3: TGTGCCAGCAGCTCCGGGAGTAGCTACGAGCAGTACTTC. Its translation: CASSSGSSYEQYF. The full variable domain, with the rest looked up from reference TRBV5-6 and TRBJ2-7, is DAGVTQSPTHLIKTRGQQVTLRCSPKSGHDTVSWYQQALGQGPQFIFQYYEEEERQRGNFPDRFSGHQFPNYSSELNVNALLLGDSALYLCASSSGSSYEQYFGPGTRLTVT.

The chain recombines TRBV7-3 with TRBJ2-3; D is possibly TRBD1 (8 bases). CDR1 is SGHTA, CDR2 FQGTGA, per germline. Between the trimmed V and J ends, which lost 5 bases and 8 bases, there was a span of 17 bases. The CDR3 loop spans 14 amino acids. CDR3 amino acids: CASSRQGTGGTQYF. As DNA, the CDR3 is TGTGCCAGCAGCCGACAGGGGACGGGGGGTACGCAGTATTTT.

The gene calls are TRBV30 and TRBJ1-5; 8 positions agree with TRBD1. The junction had 9 bases not matched to a gene; V was cut back by 5 bases and J by 6 bases. CDR3 length: 14 residues. CDR1 and CDR2 from the germline V gene are GTSNPN and SVGIG (reference sequence). Here the CDR3 reads CAWGGQGLRQPQHF. The CDR3 DNA is TGTGCCTGGGGAGGACAGGGTTTGCGTCAGCCCCAGCATTTT.

The chain carries TRBV24-1 and TRBJ2-5; 8 bases are a match to TRBD1. The V gene end was trimmed by 3 bases and the J gene end by 4 bases; junction bases not matched to a gene: 6. The CDR3 contains 15 residues. Germline loops: CDR1 KGHDR, CDR2 SFDVKD. The CDR3 loop is CATSDRQGMVETQYF. For the CDR3, the DNA is TGTGCCACCAGTGATCGACAGGGGATGGTAGAGACCCAGTACTTC.

V and J are TRBV9 and TRBJ2-2; TRBD1 matches 8 bases. From germline, CDR1 is SGDLS and CDR2 YYNGEE. V gave up 2 bases and J gave up 6 bases; unmatched junction bases: 12. CDR3 length equals 17 residues. The CDR3, as DNA: TGTGCCAGCAGCGTGGAGGGTAGACAGGGGAAGGCCGGGGAGCTGTTTTTT. Its protein is CASSVEGRQGKAGELFF.

V gene TRBV4-1 combines with J gene TRBJ2-3, with 7 bases aligning to TRBD2. The CDR3 is made up of 15 amino acids. Germline CDR1 reads MGHRA; CDR2 reads YSYEKL. The trim removed 0 bases at V and 5 bases at J, leaving 5 bases unmatched. The CDR3 spells CASSQERGRGDTQYF. The CDR3 nucleotides read TGCGCCAGCAGCCAAGAGCGGGGGAGGGGAGATACGCAGTATTTT.

The V gene is TRBV11-3, the J gene TRBJ2-1, with TRBD2 matching 7 bases. There are 14 residues in the CDR3. Trimming cost V 5 bases and J 0 bases; bases outside gene matches: 1. The germline CDR1 and CDR2 sequences are SGHNT and YENEEA. CDR3 sequence: CASSGGGSYNEQFF. CDR3 coding DNA: TGTGCCAGCAGCGGCGGGGGCTCCTACAATGAGCAGTTCTTC.

This clone was seen ten or more times. The gene calls are TRBV27 and TRBJ2-3; the D gene is possibly TRBD1 (5 bases). V lost 2 bases to trimming and J lost 3 bases, with 12 bases between them. This CDR3 has 15 amino acids. Germline loops: CDR1 MNHEY, CDR2 SMNVEV (reference sequence). The CDR3 loop reads CASSLGQGKTDTQYF. The CDR3 nucleotides read TGTGCCAGCAGTTTAGGTCAGGGTAAAACAGATACGCAGTATTTT.

The count of this clone is one. The V call is TRBV5-1, the J call TRBJ1-1, with 7 positions matching TRBD1. The V gene end was trimmed by 1 base and the J gene end by 3 bases; junction bases not matched to a gene: 6. The CDR3 length is 15 residues. Germline lookup yields CDR1 SGHRS and CDR2 YFSETQ. This chain's CDR3 is CASSLWGQSDTEAFF. In nucleotides, the CDR3 is TGCGCCAGCAGCTTGTGGGGACAGTCCGACACTGAAGCTTTCTTT.

This chain links TRBV21-1 with TRBJ1-6; the D segment call TRBD1 is taken from the table without a DNA check. TRBV21-1 is a documented pseudogene. This CDR3 region has 14 residues. CDR3 DNA sequence: TGTGCCAGCAGCAACGGACAGAATTATTCACCCCTCCACTTT. Translated, it gives CASSNGQNYSPLHF.